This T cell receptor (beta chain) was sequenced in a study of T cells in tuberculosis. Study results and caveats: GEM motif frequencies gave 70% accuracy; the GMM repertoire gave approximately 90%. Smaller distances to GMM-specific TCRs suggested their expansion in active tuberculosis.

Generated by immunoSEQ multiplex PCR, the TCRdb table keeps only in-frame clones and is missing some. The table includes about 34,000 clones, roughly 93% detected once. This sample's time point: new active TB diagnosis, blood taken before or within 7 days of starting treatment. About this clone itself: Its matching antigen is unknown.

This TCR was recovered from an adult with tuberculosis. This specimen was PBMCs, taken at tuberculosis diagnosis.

The CDR3 bases are TGTGCCAGCACCCTATTAGGGGATTCCAATGAAGCTTTCTTT. Residues: CASTLLGDSNEAFF. This chain joins TRBV2 and TRBJ1-1; possibly TRBD1 for D (5 bases). The V gene lost 7 bases and the J gene lost 7 bases, with 19 bases spanning the gap. CDR1 is SNHLY and CDR2 is FYNNEI in the germline V gene. The CDR3 length is 14 residues.